One and the same sample provided the 25 T cell receptor beta chains below, sequenced in a study of CD8 T cells in ankylosing spondylitis (dated by TCRdb to the late 2010s). Preparation of the library involved 5' RACE. The run used an Illumina MiSeq. The raw public data were reprocessed by TCRdb itself: fastp quality trimming at Q25, MiXCR clonotype calling, in-frame beta chains only. Under each unique CDR3 protein, matching rows form one entry showing the most common genes and DNA. The sample includes more than 20,000 distinct CDR3 sequences, with roughly 13% observed a single time. In total, the top ten clones hold 30% to 45% of the sample. The source material was blood. The receptors shown here come from a male donor with ankylosing spondylitis or in good health (not recorded which).

This clonotype showed up just a few times. This chain links TRBV12-3 or TRBV12-4 with TRBJ2-2; D remains unclear. V dropped 3 bases and J dropped 5 bases, with 7 bases sitting between them. This CDR3 contains 13 residues. Written as DNA, the CDR3 is TGTGCCAGCAGTTTGACGGAAACCGGGGAGCTGTTTTTT. This codes for CASSLTETGELFF.

This clonotype was seen a few times. A junction boundary mismatches the germline segment, possibly from a read error. The rearrangement joins TRBV7-2 to TRBJ2-1, with TRBD1 matching 10 bases. CDR3 length equals 15 residues. Germline values: CDR1 SGHTA, CDR2 FQGNSA. CDR3 coding DNA: TGTGCCAGCAGCTTACGGACAGGGGGGAGGAATGAGCTGTTCTTC. This gives the protein CASSLRTGGRNELFF.

This clonotype was counted ten times or more. The J gene is TRBJ1-1, the V gene TRBV15; D remains unclear. The germline CDR1 and CDR2 sequences are LNHNV and YYDKDF (reference sequence). Trimming pared 0 bases from V and 7 bases from J, leaving 9 bases between. This CDR3 spans 13 amino acids. The CDR3 bases are TGTGCCACCAGCAGAGATGTAGGCCGTGAAGCTTTCTTT. Residues: CATSRDVGREAFF. The variable domain in full, with the rest retrieved from reference TRBV15 and TRBJ1-1, is DAMVIQNPRYQVTQFGKPVTLSCSQTLNHNVMYWYQQKSSQAPKLLFHYYDKDFNNEADTPDNFQSRRPNTSFCFLDIRSPGLGDTAMYLCATSRDVGREAFFGQGTRLTVV.

This clonotype was picked up a small number of times. The rearrangement uses TRBV6-6 and TRBJ1-6, with 8 nucleotides matching TRBD1. Losses at the gene ends were 2 bases for V and 7 bases for J; bases not matched to a gene: 10. The CDR3 covers 17 residues. Germline-derived CDR1 and CDR2 are MNHNY and SVGAGI (reference sequence). The CDR3 loop reads CASSYGTNRGGNSPLHF. In nucleotides, the CDR3 is TGTGCCAGCAGTTACGGAACGAACAGGGGGGGGAATTCACCCCTCCACTTT.

The V gene is TRBV19, the J gene TRBJ2-2; D is perhaps TRBD1 or TRBD2 (5 bases each). Trimming cost V 8 bases and J 6 bases, with 13 bases left between them. CDR1 and CDR2 (germline): LNHDA, SQIVND (reference sequence). The length of the CDR3 is 13 residues. The CDR3 DNA reads as TGTGCCAGTGGTTCAGGGACCCCCGGGGAGCTGTTTTTT. This sequence encodes CASGSGTPGELFF.

This clonotype has just a few counts. In DNA, the CDR3 is TGCGCCAGCAGCTCCACCCCGGGCACCGGGGAGCTGTTTTTT. Residues: CASSSTPGTGELFF. The rearrangement joins TRBV5-1 to TRBJ2-2; D is ambiguous. The germline V gene encodes CDR1 SGHRS and CDR2 YFSETQ. The CDR3 is 14 residues long. Trimming stripped 3 bases from V and 4 bases from J, with 10 bases between.

The chain employs TRBV6-5 and TRBJ1-5; no clear D gene. Per germline, CDR1 MNHEY and CDR2 SVGAGI. This CDR3 comprises 13 residues. With 2 bases removed from V and 4 bases from J, the gap between germline ends came to 6 bases. CDR3 in amino acids: CASSYPRNQPQHF. CDR3 nucleotides: TGTGCCAGCAGTTACCCGAGGAATCAGCCCCAGCATTTT.

This clonotype was observed many times. In DNA, the CDR3 is TGCGCCAGCAGCTTGGGGGGGAGGGCCTTAAATGAGCAGTTCTTC. Protein product: CASSLGGRALNEQFF. The genes are TRBV5-1 and TRBJ2-1; 7 bases match TRBD2. This CDR3 comprises 15 residues. Germline V gene lookup returns CDR1 SGHRS and CDR2 YFSETQ. The trim removed 0 bases at V and 7 bases at J, leaving 7 bases unmatched. The variable domain in full, completed from reference TRBV5-1 and TRBJ2-1, reads KAGVTQTPRYLIKTRGQQVTLSCSPISGHRSVSWYQQTPGQGLQFLFEYFSETQRNKGNFPGRFSGRQFSNSRSEMNVSTLELGDSALYLCASSLGGRALNEQFFGPGTRLTVL.

This clonotype was observed at least ten times. This chain joins TRBV29-1 and TRBJ2-5, with D unresolved. V gave up 5 bases and J gave up 1 base, with 8 bases separating them. The CDR3 has 12 amino acids. Germline CDR1 is SQVTM and CDR2 is ANQGSEA. DNA of the CDR3: TGCAGCGTTTGGGATATCCAAGAGACCCAGTACTTC. Amino acids: CSVWDIQETQYF. Filled out from reference TRBV29-1 and TRBJ2-5, the complete variable domain reads SAVISQKPSRDICQRGTSLTIQCQVDSQVTMMFWYRQQPGQSLTLIATANQGSEATYESGFVIDKFPISRPNLTFSTLTVSNMSPEDSSIYLCSVWDIQETQYFGPGTRLLVL.

This clonotype was found a few times. The rearrangement uses TRBV20-1 and TRBJ2-1, with D perhaps being TRBD1 or TRBD2 (6 bases each). The V end lost 3 bases, the J end lost 6 bases, and 21 bases lay between the germline ends. The CDR3 is 16 amino acids. The germline V gene encodes CDR1 DFQATT and CDR2 SNEGSKA (reference sequence). CDR3 nucleotides: TGCAGTGCTAGTCAGGGGAGGCTGCTTACGGGCAATGAGCAGTTCTTC. This sequence encodes CSASQGRLLTGNEQFF.

The V call is TRBV7-2, the J call TRBJ2-5; 8 bases align to TRBD1. Germline V CDR1 and CDR2: SGHTA, FQGNSA. This CDR3 contains 15 residues. The junction had 7 bases not matched to a gene; V was cut back by 5 bases and J by 2 bases. The CDR3 sequence: CASSPSRQGQETQYF. CDR3 coding DNA: TGTGCCAGCAGCCCATCTCGACAGGGGCAAGAGACCCAGTACTTC.

This clonotype was counted between two and nine times. The gene calls are TRBV12-3 or TRBV12-4 and TRBJ2-3, with D maybe TRBD2 (6 bases). The CDR3 covers 15 residues. Trimming shortened V by 6 bases and J by 6 bases, and 19 bases separated the two germline ends. CDR3 bases: TGTGCCAGCAGACCAGGACTGGGCGGGGCGGATACGCAGTATTTT. Translated, it gives CASRPGLGGADTQYF.

The chain combines TRBV2 with TRBJ2-7; perhaps D is TRBD1 or TRBD2 (5 bases each). This CDR3 has 15 residues. Germline values: CDR1 SNHLY, CDR2 FYNNEI. V gave up 3 bases and J gave up 4 bases, with 16 bases separating them. The chain's CDR3 is CASSEGRADVYEQYV. The CDR3 coding sequence is TGTGCCAGCAGTGAGGGACGGGCGGATGTGTACGAGCAGTACGTC.

In its sample, this clonotype was seen many times. The gene calls are TRBV7-2 and TRBJ2-4, with D possibly being TRBD1 (6 bases). Trimming cost V 8 bases and J 8 bases, with 16 bases left between them. Germline lookup yields CDR1 SGHTA and CDR2 FQGNSA. This CDR3 spans 13 amino acids. The CDR3 reads CASCKQGSDIQYF. The CDR3 bases are TGTGCCAGCTGTAAACAGGGTAGTGACATTCAGTACTTC.

This chain connects TRBV28 to TRBJ1-1; D might be TRBD1 (5 bases). Trimming took off 2 bases at V and 4 bases at J, with 20 bases between the two ends. Germline assignment: CDR1 MDHEN and CDR2 SYDVKM. The CDR3 consists of 17 residues. CDR3 DNA sequence: TGTGCCAGCAGTTTAGGGTTTCGGGTTCTGGGGCGCACTGAAGCTTTCTTT. It is translated as CASSLGFRVLGRTEAFF. Variable domain in full (rest from reference TRBV28 and TRBJ1-1): DVKVTQSSRYLVKRTGEKVFLECVQDMDHENMFWYRQDPGLGLRLIYFSYDVKMKEKGDIPEGYSVSREKKERFSLILESASTNQTSMYLCASSLGFRVLGRTEAFFGQGTRLTVV.

This clonotype showed up many times. The chain is built from TRBV6-5 and TRBJ1-1; D gene uncertain. Germline V CDR1 and CDR2: MNHEY, SVGAGI. Deletions cut 0 bases from V and 0 bases from J, with 14 bases between. The CDR3 runs to 17 residues. As DNA, the CDR3 is TGTGCCAGCAGTTACTCGATGTTCCCAGAAGTGAACACTGAAGCTTTCTTT. This translates into CASSYSMFPEVNTEAFF.

This clonotype was detected only a few times. The genes are TRBV9 and TRBJ2-5; a possible D gene is TRBD2 (5 bases). In germline, CDR1 is SGDLS, CDR2 YYNGEE. Trimming cost V 0 bases and J 5 bases, with 14 bases left between them. The CDR3 contains 15 residues. CDR3 loop: CASSVDEGARETQYF. The CDR3, as DNA: TGTGCCAGCAGCGTAGATGAGGGTGCGAGGGAGACCCAGTACTTC.

CDR3 sequence reads: CASSLEEGLPYNEQFF. The CDR3 DNA is TGTGCCAGCAGCTTAGAGGAGGGGTTGCCCTACAATGAGCAGTTCTTC. This chain links TRBV7-2 with TRBJ2-1, with D possibly being TRBD2 (6 bases). Germline CDR1 is SGHTA and CDR2 is FQGNSA. Deletions cut 1 base from V and 2 bases from J, with 12 bases between. The CDR3 consists of 16 residues.

This clonotype was seen a few times. The V gene is TRBV7-9, the J gene TRBJ1-1; D is unresolved. Trimming shortened V by 7 bases and J by 2 bases, and 11 bases separated the two germline ends. The CDR3 has 13 amino acids. Germline-derived CDR1 and CDR2 are SEHNR and FQNEAQ (reference sequence). For the CDR3, the DNA is TGTGCCAGCACCCTCCAGGTAAACACTGAAGCTTTCTTT. It translates to CASTLQVNTEAFF.

V gene TRBV7-8 combines with J gene TRBJ2-4; perhaps TRBD2 as D (6 bases). Deletions cut 5 bases from V and 10 bases from J, with 15 bases between. Germline V gives CDR1 SGHVS, CDR2 FQNEAQ. The CDR3 is 13 residues long. As DNA, the CDR3 is TGTGCCAGCAGCCGGAGGGACGGCGGGATTCAGTACTTC. It codes for CASSRRDGGIQYF. The whole variable domain, remainder taken from reference TRBV7-8 and TRBJ2-4, is GAGVSQSPRYKVAKRGQDVALRCDPISGHVSLFWYQQALGQGPEFLTYFQNEAQLDKSGLPSDRFFAERPEGSVSTLKIQRTQQEDSAVYLCASSRRDGGIQYFGAGTRLSVL.

The chain couples TRBV5-1 to TRBJ2-3, with D hard to call. The CDR3 runs 14 residues. Germline CDR1 and CDR2: SGHRS and YFSETQ. Trimming took 4 bases from V and 8 from J, leaving 17 bases between them. The CDR3 loop is CASSKSAFGGTQYF. CDR3 nucleotide sequence: TGCGCCAGCAGCAAGTCAGCTTTCGGCGGTACGCAGTATTTT.

V gene TRBV29-1 combines with J gene TRBJ2-3; D is perhaps TRBD1 (5 bases). V was trimmed by 2 bases and J by 0 bases, leaving 9 bases between them. Germline V gene data show CDR1 as SQVTM and CDR2 as ANQGSEA. This CDR3 region has 14 residues. CDR3 in DNA: TGCAGCGTTGAACTTGGGGCTAGCACAGATACGCAGTATTTT. Translated: CSVELGASTDTQYF.

This clonotype was detected many times. The chain has TRBV28 and TRBJ2-2, with unresolved D. V lost 7 bases, J lost 2 bases, and 11 bases lay in between. Germline values: CDR1 MDHEN, CDR2 SYDVKM. CDR3 length: 14 amino acids. CDR3 sequence: CASINPPNTGELFF. Here the CDR3 DNA reads TGTGCCAGCATCAACCCCCCCAACACCGGGGAGCTGTTTTTT.

This clonotype was recorded many times. This chain connects TRBV4-3 to TRBJ1-2; no clear D. CDR3 length: 16 residues. The V gene lost 1 base and the J gene lost 5 bases, with 17 bases spanning the gap. In germline, CDR1 is LGHNA, CDR2 YSLEER. CDR3 bases: TGCGCCAGCAGCCAAGGGGGTCGGGAGACAATTTATGGCTACACCTTC. It specifies CASSQGGRETIYGYTF.

This chain joins TRBV27 and TRBJ2-1, with D perhaps matching TRBD2 (6 bases). The germline V gene has CDR1 MNHEY and CDR2 SMNVEV (reference sequence). The CDR3 contains 15 residues. V was shortened by 7 bases and J by 1 base, with 14 bases between the two germline ends. The CDR3 DNA reads TGTGCCAGCAAATCCGGGACTGAGTCCTACAATGAGCAGTTCTTC. The encoded protein is CASKSGTESYNEQFF.